Given below is one T cell receptor beta chain in context. Germline CDR1 reads MNHNS; CDR2 reads SASEGT. V was clipped by 4 bases and J by 5 bases, with 15 bases between them. The length of the CDR3 is 15 residues. This sample is drawn from a study of cytomegalovirus exposure and HLA in healthy donors. The PCR was carried out with 60 Vbeta primers and 13 Jbeta primers. The assay was immunoSEQ multiplex PCR, and TCRdb's table has in-frame clones only and misses some. There are 120,000 to 150,000 clones in the sample; 60% to 80% occur only once, and 1.5% to 2% lies in the top ten. The TCR comes from a woman aged 25 to 45 in good health and CMV-seronegative. The chain couples TRBV6-1 to TRBJ1-5; D not resolved. Sequencing was performed on PBMCs. CDR3 DNA sequence: TGTGCCAGCAGTGGCCGGGAGGGAATATATCAGCCCCAGCATTTT. This gives the protein CASSGREGIYQPQHF.